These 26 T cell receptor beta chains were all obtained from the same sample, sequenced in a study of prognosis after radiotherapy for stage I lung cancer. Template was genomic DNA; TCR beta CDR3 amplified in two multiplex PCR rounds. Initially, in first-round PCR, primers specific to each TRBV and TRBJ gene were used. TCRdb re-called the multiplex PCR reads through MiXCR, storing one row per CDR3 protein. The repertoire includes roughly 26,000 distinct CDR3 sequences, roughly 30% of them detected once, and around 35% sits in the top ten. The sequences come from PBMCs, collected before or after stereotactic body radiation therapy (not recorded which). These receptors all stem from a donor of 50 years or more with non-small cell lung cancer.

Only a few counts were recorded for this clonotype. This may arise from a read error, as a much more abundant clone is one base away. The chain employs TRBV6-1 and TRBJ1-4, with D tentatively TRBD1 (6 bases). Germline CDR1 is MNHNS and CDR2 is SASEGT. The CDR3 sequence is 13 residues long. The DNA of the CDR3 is TGTGCCAGCAGGGACAGAATAAATGAAGAACTGTTTTTT. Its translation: CASRDRINEELFF.

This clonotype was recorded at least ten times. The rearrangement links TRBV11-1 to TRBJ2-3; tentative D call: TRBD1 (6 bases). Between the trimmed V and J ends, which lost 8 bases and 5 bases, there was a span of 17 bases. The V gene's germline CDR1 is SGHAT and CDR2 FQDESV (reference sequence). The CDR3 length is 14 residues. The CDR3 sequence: CASARGGAIDTQYF. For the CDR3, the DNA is TGTGCCAGCGCCCGAGGGGGAGCGATAGATACGCAGTATTTT.

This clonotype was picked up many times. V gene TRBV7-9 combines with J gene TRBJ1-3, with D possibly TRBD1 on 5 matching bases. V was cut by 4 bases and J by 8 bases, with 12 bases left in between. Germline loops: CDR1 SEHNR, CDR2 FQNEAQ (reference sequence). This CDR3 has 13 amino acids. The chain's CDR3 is CASSSSGGDTIYF. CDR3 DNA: TGTGCCAGCAGCTCATCCGGGGGAGACACCATATATTTT.

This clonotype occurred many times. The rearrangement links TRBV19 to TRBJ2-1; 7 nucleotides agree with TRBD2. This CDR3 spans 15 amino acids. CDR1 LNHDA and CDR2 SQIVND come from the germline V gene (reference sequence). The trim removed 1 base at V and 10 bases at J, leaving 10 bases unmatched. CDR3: CASSIGGSGRGEQFF. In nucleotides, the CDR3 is TGTGCCAGTAGTATAGGGGGGAGCGGGCGGGGGGAGCAGTTCTTC.

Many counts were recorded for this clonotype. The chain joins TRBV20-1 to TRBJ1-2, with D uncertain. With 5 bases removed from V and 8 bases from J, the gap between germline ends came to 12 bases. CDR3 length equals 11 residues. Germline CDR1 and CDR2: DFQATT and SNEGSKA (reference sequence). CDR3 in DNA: TGCAGTGCTGGAAACGCGCAAGGCTACACCTTC. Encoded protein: CSAGNAQGYTF.

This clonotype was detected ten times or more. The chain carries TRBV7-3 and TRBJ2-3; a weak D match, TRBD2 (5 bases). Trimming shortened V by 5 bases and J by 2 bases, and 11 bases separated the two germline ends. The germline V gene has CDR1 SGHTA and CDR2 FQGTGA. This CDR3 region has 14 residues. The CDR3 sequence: CASSPGLNTDTQYF. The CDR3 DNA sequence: TGTGCCAGCAGCCCCGGACTGAACACAGATACGCAGTATTTT. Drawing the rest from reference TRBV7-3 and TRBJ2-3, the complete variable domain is GAGVSQTPSNKVTEKGKYVELRCDPISGHTALYWYRQSLGQGPEFLIYFQGTGAADDSGLPNDRFFAVRPEGSVSTLKIQRTERGDSAVYLCASSPGLNTDTQYFGPGTRLTVL.

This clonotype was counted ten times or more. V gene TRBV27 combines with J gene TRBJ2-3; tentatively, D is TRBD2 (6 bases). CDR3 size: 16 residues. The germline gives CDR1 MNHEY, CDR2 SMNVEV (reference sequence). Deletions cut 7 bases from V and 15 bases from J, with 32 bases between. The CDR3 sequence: CASTPLGGIAQIRIYF. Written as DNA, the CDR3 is TGTGCCAGCACCCCTCTCGGAGGGATAGCACAGATACGCATTTATTTT.

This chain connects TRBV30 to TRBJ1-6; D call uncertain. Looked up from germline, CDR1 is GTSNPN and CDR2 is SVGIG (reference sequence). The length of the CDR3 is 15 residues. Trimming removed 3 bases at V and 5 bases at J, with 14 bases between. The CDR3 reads CAWRARIINNSPLHF. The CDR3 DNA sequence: TGTGCCTGGAGGGCCAGAATTATAAATAATTCACCCCTCCACTTT.

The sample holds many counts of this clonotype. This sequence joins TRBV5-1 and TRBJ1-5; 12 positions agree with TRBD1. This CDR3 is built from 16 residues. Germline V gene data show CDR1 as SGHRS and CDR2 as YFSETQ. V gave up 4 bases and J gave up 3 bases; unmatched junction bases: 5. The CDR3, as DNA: TGCGCCAGCAGCAGAGGGACAGGGGGCCCCAATCAGCCCCAGCATTTT. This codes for CASSRGTGGPNQPQHF.

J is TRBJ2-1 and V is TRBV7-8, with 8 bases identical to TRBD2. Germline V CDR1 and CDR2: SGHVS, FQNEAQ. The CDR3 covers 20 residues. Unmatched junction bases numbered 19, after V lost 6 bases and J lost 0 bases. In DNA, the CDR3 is TGTGCCAGCAGTGCCGTAGCCATCCTAGCGGGCCGGAGCTCCTACAATGAGCAGTTCTTC. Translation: CASSAVAILAGRSSYNEQFF. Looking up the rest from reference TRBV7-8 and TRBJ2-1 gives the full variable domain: GAGVSQSPRYKVAKRGQDVALRCDPISGHVSLFWYQQALGQGPEFLTYFQNEAQLDKSGLPSDRFFAERPEGSVSTLKIQRTQQEDSAVYLCASSAVAILAGRSSYNEQFFGPGTRLTVL.

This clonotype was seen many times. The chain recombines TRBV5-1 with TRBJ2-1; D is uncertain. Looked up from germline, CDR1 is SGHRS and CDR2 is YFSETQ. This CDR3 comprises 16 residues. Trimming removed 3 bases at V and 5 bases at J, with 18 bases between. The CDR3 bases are TGCGCCAGCAGCTGGGCCCCTGTGGCAGGAAACAATGAGCAGTTCTTC. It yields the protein CASSWAPVAGNNEQFF.

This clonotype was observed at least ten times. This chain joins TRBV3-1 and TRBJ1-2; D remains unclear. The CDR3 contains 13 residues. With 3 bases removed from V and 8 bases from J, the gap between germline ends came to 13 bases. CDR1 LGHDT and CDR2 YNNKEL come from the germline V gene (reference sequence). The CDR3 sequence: CASSHEGIGGYTF. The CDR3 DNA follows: TGTGCCAGCAGCCACGAAGGGATCGGGGGCTACACCTTC.

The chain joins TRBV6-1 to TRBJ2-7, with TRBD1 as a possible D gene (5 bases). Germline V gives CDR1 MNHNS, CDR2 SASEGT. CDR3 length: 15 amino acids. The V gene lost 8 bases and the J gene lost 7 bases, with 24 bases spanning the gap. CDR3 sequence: CASVQIGAGVGEQYF. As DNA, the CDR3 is TGTGCCAGCGTACAAATAGGGGCCGGAGTTGGGGAGCAGTACTTC.

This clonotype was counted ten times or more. CDR3 coding DNA: TGTGGCGCCTTAGGGACGATGAACACTGAAGCTTTCTTT. It translates to CGALGTMNTEAFF. The chain combines TRBV30 with TRBJ1-1; maybe TRBD1 (5 bases). The CDR3 is 13 amino acids. Germline V CDR1 and CDR2: GTSNPN, SVGIG (reference sequence).

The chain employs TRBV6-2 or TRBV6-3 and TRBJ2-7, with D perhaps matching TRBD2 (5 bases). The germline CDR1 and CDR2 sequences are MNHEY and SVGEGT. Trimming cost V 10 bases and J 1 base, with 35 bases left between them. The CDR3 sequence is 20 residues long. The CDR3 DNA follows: TGTGCCAACAGCCCCAAATTCCGGGCTAGAGGGAGATGGGCATCCTACGAGCAGTACTTC. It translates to CANSPKFRARGRWASYEQYF.

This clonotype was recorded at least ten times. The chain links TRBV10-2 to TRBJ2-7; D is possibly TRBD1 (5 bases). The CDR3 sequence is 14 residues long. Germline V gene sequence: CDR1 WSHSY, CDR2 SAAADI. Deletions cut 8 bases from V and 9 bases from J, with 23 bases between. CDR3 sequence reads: CASGDLSRVGRQYF. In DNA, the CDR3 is TGCGCCAGCGGAGACCTTTCCAGGGTAGGACGGCAGTACTTC.

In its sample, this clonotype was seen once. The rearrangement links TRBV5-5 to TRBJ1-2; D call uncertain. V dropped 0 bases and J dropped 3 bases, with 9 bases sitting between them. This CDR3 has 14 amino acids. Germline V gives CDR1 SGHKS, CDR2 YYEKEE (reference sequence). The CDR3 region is CASSLDASYYGYTF. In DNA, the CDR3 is TGTGCCAGCAGCTTGGACGCCAGCTACTATGGCTACACCTTC.

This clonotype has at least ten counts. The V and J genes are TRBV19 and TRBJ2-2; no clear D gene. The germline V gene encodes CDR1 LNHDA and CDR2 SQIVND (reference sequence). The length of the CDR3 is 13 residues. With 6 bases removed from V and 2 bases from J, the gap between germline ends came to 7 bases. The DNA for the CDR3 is TGTGCCAGTAGACGAGACAACACCGGGGAGCTGTTTTTT. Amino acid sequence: CASRRDNTGELFF.

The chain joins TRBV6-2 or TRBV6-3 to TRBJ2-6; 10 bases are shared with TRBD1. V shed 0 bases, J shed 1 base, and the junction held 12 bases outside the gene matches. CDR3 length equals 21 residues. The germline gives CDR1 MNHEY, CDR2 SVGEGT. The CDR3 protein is CASSYSIYPGQGMSGANVLTF. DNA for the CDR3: TGTGCCAGCAGTTACTCGATCTATCCGGGACAGGGGATGTCTGGGGCCAACGTCCTGACTTTC.

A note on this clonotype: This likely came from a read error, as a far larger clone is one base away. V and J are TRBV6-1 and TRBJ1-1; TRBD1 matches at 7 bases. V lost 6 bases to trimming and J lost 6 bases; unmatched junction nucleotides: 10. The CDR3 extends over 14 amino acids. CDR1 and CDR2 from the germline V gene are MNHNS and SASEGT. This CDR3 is CASSSGTANAEAFF. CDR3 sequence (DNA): TGTGCCAGCAGCTCCGGGACAGCTAACGCTGAAGCTTTCTTT.

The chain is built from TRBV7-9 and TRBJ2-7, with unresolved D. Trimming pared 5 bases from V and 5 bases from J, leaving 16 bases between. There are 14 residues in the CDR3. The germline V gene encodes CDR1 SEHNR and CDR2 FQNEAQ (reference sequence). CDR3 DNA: TGTGCCAGCAGCCCTCCTAGGAGTGTCCACGAGCAGTACTTC. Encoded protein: CASSPPRSVHEQYF.

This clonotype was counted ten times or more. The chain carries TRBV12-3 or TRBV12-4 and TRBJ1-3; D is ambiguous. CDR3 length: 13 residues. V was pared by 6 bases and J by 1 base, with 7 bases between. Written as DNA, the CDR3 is TGTGCCAGCAGGGTGTATTCTGGAAACACCATATATTTT. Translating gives CASRVYSGNTIYF.

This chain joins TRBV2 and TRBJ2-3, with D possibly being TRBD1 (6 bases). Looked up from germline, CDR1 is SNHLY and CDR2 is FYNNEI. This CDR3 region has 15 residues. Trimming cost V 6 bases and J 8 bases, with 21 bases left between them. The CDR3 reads CASSPQGSPGGTQYF. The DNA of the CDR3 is TGTGCCAGCAGCCCTCAGGGGTCTCCAGGAGGTACGCAGTATTTT.

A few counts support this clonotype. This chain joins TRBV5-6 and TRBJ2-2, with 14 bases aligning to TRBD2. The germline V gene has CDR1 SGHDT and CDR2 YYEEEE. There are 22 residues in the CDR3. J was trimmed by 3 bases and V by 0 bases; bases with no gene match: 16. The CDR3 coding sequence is TGTGCCAGCAGCTTGGACTCGACTAGCGGGAGGGCCCCCCCCGTGTACACCGGGGAGCTGTTTTTT. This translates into CASSLDSTSGRAPPVYTGELFF.

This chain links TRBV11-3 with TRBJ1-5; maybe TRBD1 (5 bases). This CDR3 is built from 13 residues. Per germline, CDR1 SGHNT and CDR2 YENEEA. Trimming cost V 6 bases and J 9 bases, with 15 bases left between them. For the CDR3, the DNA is TGTGCCAGCAGACGGACACTTACGGCGCCCCAGCATTTT. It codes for CASRRTLTAPQHF. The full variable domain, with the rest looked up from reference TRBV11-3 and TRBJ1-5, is EAGVVQSPRYKIIEKKQPVAFWCNPISGHNTLYWYLQNLGQGPELLIRYENEEAVDDSQLPKDRFSAERLKGVDSTLKIQPAELGDSAVYLCASRRTLTAPQHFGDGTRLSIL.

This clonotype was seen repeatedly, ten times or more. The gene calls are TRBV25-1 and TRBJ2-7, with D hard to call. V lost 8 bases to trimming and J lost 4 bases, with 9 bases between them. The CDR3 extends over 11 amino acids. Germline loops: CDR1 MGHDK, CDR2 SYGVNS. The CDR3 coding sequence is TGTGCCAGCCAGGAGTATTACGAGCAGTACTTC. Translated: CASQEYYEQYF.